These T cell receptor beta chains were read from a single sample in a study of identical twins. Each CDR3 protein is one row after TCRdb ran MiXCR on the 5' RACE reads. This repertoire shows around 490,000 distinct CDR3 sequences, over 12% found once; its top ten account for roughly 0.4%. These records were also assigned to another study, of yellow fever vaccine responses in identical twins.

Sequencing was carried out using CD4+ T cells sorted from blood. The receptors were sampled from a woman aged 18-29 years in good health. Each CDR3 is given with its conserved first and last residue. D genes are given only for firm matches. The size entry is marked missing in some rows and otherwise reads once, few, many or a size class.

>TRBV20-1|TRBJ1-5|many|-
TGCAGTGCCAGGATTAGCAATCAGCCCCAGCATTTT
CSARISNQPQHF
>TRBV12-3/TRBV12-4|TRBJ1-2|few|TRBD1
TGTGCCAGCAGTTTTCATGGGACAGCCCCGAGGGGAAATGGCTACACCTTC
CASSFHGTAPRGNGYTF
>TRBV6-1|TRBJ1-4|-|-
TGTGCCAGCAGTCCGCTTGAACTAAATGAAAAACTGTTTTTT
CASSPLELNEKLFF
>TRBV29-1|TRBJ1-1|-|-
TGCAGCGTCACAGGGTGGACTGAAGCTTTCTTT
CSVTGWTEAFF
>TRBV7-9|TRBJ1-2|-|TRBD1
TGTGCCAGCAGCCGGGACAGGGATCTCTATGGCTACACCTTC
CASSRDRDLYGYTF
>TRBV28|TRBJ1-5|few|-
TGTGCCAGCAGTCCGCCCCGGTACAATCAGCCCCAGCATTTT
CASSPPRYNQPQHF
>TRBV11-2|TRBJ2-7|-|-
TGTGCCAGCAGCTTACATCCCAGTAAAGGATCCTACGAGCAGTACTTC
CASSLHPSKGSYEQYF
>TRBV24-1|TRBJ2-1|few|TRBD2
TGTGCCACCAGTGATTTTGGGGTGGCTAGCGGAACCTACAATGAGCAGTTCTTC
CATSDFGVASGTYNEQFF
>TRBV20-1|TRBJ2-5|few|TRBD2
TGCAGTGCTAGAGATTTGGCTAGCGGGAGTCAGGAGACCCAGTACTTC
CSARDLASGSQETQYF
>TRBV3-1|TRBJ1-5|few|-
TGTGCCAGCAGCCAAGATCAGGGTCAGCCCCAGCATTTT
CASSQDQGQPQHF
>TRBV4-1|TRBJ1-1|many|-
TGCGCCAGCAGCCGGGGGCAGGATCCGAACACTGAAGCTTTCTTT
CASSRGQDPNTEAFF
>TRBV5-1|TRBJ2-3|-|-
TGCGCCAGCAGCTTGGCACCATCCTACACAGATACGCAGTATTTT
CASSLAPSYTDTQYF
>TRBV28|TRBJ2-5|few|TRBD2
TGTGCCAGCAGGCTTAGCGGTCTAGCGGGAGCACGGGAGACCCAGTACTTC
CASRLSGLAGARETQYF
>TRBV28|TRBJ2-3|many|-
TGTGCCAGCAGCCCTGACAGTCCAGATACGCAGTATTTT
CASSPDSPDTQYF
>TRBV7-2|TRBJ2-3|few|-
TGTGCCAGCAGCTTATATGGCGCAGATACGCAGTATTTT
CASSLYGADTQYF
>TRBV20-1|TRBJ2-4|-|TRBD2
TGCAGTGCTTTCGGGACTAGCGGGAGTAAAGCCAAAAACATTCAGTACTTC
CSAFGTSGSKAKNIQYF
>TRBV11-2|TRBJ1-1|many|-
TGTGCCAGCAGCAGTCATGGGCCGAGCACTGAAGCTTTCTTT
CASSSHGPSTEAFF
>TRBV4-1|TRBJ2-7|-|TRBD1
TGCGCCAGCAGCCAAGGGGGACAGGCCTACGAGCAGTACTTC
CASSQGGQAYEQYF
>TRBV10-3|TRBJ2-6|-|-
TGTGCCATCAGTGAACAGGGAAGTGGGGCCAACGTCCTGACTTTC
CAISEQGSGANVLTF
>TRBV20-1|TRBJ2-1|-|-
TGCAGTGCTAGAGAAGGGGGCAATGAGCAGTTCTTC
CSAREGGNEQFF
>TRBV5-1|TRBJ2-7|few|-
TGCGCCAGCAGGGGGACAAGGGCCCAGTACGAGCAGTACTTC
CASRGTRAQYEQYF
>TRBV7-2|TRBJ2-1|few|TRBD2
TGTGCCAGCAGCCTAGCTTGGGGACTAGCGGGAACGGGGCAGTTCTTC
CASSLAWGLAGTGQFF
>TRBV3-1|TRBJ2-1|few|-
TGTGCCAGCCAGGATCCACTAGACTACAATGAGCAGTTCTTC
CASQDPLDYNEQFF
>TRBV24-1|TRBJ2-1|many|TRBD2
TGTGCCACCAGTGATCCCCCTGGTAGCGGGAGTGGAGAGGGTGAGCAGTTCTTC
CATSDPPGSGSGEGEQFF
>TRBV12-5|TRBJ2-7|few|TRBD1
TGTGCTAGTGGTTTGACGCCTTCCCTTTCGGGGACAGGCGTCCACTACGAGCAGTACTTC
CASGLTPSLSGTGVHYEQYF
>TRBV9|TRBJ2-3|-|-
TGTACCAGCAGCGTGGTATCGGGTCCTCCAGATACGCAGTATTTT
CTSSVVSGPPDTQYF
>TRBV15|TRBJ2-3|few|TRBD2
TGTGCCACCAGCAGACGCGGGGGTAGCACAGATACGCAGTATTTT
CATSRRGGSTDTQYF
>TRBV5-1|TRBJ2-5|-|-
TGCGCCAGCAGCACGCACGGGATCCGGGCCACCCAAGAGACCCAGTACTTC
CASSTHGIRATQETQYF
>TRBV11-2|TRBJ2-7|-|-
TGTGCCAGCAGCTTAGTGGTCCGTCCCGGGGAGCAGTACTTC
CASSLVVRPGEQYF
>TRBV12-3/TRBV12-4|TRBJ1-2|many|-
TGTGCCAGCAGGGGAACGATGGGAGGCTACACCTTC
CASRGTMGGYTF
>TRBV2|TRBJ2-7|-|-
TGTGCCAGCAGGCAGGGACAAGGGGAGCAGTACTTC
CASRQGQGEQYF
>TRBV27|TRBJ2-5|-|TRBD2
TGTGCCAGCAGTTTTAGCGGGAGGGCCCTCGAGACCCAGTACTTC
CASSFSGRALETQYF
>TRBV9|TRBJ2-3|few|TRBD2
TGTGCCAGCTCAAATTCCGGGGGGTCCACAGATACGCAGTATTTT
CASSNSGGSTDTQYF
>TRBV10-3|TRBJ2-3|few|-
TGTGCCACCACAGGGCTGGCAGATACGCAGTATTTT
CATTGLADTQYF
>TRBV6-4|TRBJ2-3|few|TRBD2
TGTGCCAGCAGTGACATCGGGGGGACTAGTTGGTATTTT
CASSDIGGTSWYF
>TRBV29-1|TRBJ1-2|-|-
TGCAGCGTGGAGGAGGTCTATGGCTACACCTTC
CSVEEVYGYTF
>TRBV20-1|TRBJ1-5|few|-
TGCAGTGCTATGGGCCAAGCGATCCAGCCCCAGCATTTT
CSAMGQAIQPQHF